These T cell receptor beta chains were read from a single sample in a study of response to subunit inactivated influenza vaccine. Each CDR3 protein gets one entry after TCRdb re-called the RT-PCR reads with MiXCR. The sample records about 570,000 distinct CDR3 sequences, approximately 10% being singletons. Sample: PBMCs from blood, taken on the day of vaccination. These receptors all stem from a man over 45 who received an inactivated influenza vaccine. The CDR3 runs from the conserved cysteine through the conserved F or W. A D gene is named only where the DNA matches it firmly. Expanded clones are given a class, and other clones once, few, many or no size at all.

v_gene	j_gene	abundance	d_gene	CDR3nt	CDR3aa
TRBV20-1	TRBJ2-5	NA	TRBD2	TGCAGTGCTAGACGGGCTAGCGGGTCACTTGGGGAGACCCAGTACTTC	CSARRASGSLGETQYF
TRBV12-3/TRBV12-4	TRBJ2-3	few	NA	TGTGCCAGCAGCCTGGGGGACACGGCGGGGAGCACAGATACGCAGTATTTT	CASSLGDTAGSTDTQYF
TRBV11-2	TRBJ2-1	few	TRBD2	TGTGCCAGCAGTCCGACTAGCGGGGTATATGAGCAGTTCTTC	CASSPTSGVYEQFF
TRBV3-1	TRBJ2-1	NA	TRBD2	TGTGCCAGCAGCCGGGGGGGGGGTTCGAGCTCCTACAATGAGCAGTTCTTC	CASSRGGGSSSYNEQFF
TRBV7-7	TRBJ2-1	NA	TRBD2	TGTGCCAGCAGCCAAAGTGGACTAGCGGGAATCAATGAGCAGTTCTTC	CASSQSGLAGINEQFF
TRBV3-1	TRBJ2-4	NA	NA	TGTGCCAGCAGCCAAAGTGGGACTGCGGGGATTCAGTACTTC	CASSQSGTAGIQYF
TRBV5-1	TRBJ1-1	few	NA	TGCGCCAGCAGCTTGGGGGCGGGGTTCACTGAAGCTTTCTTT	CASSLGAGFTEAFF
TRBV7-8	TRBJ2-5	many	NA	TGTGCCAGCAGCTGGGGGGGCCCTTTAGAGACCCAGTACTTC	CASSWGGPLETQYF
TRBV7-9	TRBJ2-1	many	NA	TGTGCCAGCAGCTCAAAACGAACCCACAATGAGCAGTTCTTC	CASSSKRTHNEQFF
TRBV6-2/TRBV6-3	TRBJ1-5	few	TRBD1	TGTGCCAGCAGTTGGGGACAGACTGGCAATCAGCCCCAGCATTTT	CASSWGQTGNQPQHF
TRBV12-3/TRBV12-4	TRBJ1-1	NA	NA	TGTGCCAGCAGTTTAGTGGGACACCATCACACTGAAGCTTTCTTT	CASSLVGHHHTEAFF
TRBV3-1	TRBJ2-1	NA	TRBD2	TGTGCCAGCAGCCGCCCAAGGACTAGCGGGGGGGTTGAGCAGTTCTTC	CASSRPRTSGGVEQFF
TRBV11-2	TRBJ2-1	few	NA	TGTGCCAGCAGCTTAGGACCTGGCCTGGGCTACAATGAGCAGTTCTTC	CASSLGPGLGYNEQFF
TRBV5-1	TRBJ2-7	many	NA	TGCGCCAGCAGCCAAAATTACGAGCAGTACTTC	CASSQNYEQYF
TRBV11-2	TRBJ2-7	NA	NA	TGTGCCAGCAGCTTAGTTCTGGGTCTGCCCGAGCAGTACTTC	CASSLVLGLPEQYF
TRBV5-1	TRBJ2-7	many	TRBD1	TGCGCCAGCAATGACCCGGGACAGGGGAATTACGAGCAGTACTTC	CASNDPGQGNYEQYF
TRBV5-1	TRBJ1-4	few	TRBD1	TGCGCCAGCAGCTCCCCCGGGACAGCTAATGAAAAACTGTTTTTT	CASSSPGTANEKLFF
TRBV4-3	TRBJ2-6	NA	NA	TGCGCCAGCAGCCAAGATGTTGGGGCTGGGGCCAACGTCCTGACTTTC	CASSQDVGAGANVLTF
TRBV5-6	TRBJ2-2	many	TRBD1	TGTGCCAGCAGCCGGGACAGAATCAACACCGGGGAGCTGTTTTTT	CASSRDRINTGELFF
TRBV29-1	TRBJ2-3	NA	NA	TGCAGCGCCGAAGAGGGCCACACAGATACGCAGTATTTT	CSAEEGHTDTQYF
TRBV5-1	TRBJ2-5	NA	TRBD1	TGCGCCAGCAGCTTGGCCGGGACAGGGGAGGGGACCCAGTACTTC	CASSLAGTGEGTQYF
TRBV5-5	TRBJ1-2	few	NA	TGTGCCAGCAGCTTGTCTCTTATTAACTATGGCTACACCTTC	CASSLSLINYGYTF
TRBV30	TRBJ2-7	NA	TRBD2	TGTGCCTGGAGTCAGGGAGGGACTGCGAAGCAGTACTTC	CAWSQGGTAKQYF
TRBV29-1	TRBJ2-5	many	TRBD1	TGCAGCGTCCGACCCGGGAAAGGACAGGGGGGGCGAGAGACCCAGTACTTC	CSVRPGKGQGGRETQYF
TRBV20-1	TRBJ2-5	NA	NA	TGCAGTGCTATTCCCCCCACCAGGTACCAAGAGACCCAGTACTTC	CSAIPPTRYQETQYF
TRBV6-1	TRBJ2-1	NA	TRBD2	TGTGCCAGCAGCCGACTAGCGGGAGGTATTGAGCAGTTCTTC	CASSRLAGGIEQFF
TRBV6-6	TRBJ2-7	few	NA	TGTGCCAGCAGTTATGACGTCTACGAGCAGTACTTC	CASSYDVYEQYF
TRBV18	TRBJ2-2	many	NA	TGTGCCAGCTCTCCGAAACGAGTGAACACCGGGGAGCTGTTTTTT	CASSPKRVNTGELFF
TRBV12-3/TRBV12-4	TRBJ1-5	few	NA	TGTGCCAGCAGATACGGTGACCAGCCCCAGCATTTT	CASRYGDQPQHF
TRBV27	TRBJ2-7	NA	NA	TGTGCCAGCAGTTTACTCAGGGTCGGGCACGAGCAGTACTTC	CASSLLRVGHEQYF
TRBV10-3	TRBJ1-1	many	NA	TGTGCCATCAGTGACTTAAACACTGAAGCTTTCTTT	CAISDLNTEAFF
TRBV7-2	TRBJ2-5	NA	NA	TGTGCCAGCAGCTTAGTGTGGCAAGAGACCCAGTACTTC	CASSLVWQETQYF
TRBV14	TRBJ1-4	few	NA	TGTGCCAGCAGCCAAGACTTTTCACGGAATGAAAAACTGTTTTTT	CASSQDFSRNEKLFF
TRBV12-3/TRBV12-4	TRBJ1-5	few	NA	TGTGCCAGCAGTCCCCGGGTGGGCCTGGGACCCCAGCATTTT	CASSPRVGLGPQHF
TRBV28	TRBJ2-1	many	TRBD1	TGTGCCAGCAGTTTGCAGGGGGCAGGCAATGAGCAGTTCTTC	CASSLQGAGNEQFF
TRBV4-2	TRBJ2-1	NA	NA	TGTGCCAGCAGCCATGTACCAAGGGGGTCCTACAATGAGCAGTTCTTC	CASSHVPRGSYNEQFF
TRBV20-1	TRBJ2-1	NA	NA	TGCAGTGCTAGTGGGTGGGAGGTCTCCTACAATGAGCAGTTCTTC	CSASGWEVSYNEQFF
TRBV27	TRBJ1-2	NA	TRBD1	TGTGCCAGCAGTCCCCATGACAGGGCGTCCTATGGCTACACCTTC	CASSPHDRASYGYTF
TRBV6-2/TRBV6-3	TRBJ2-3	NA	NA	TGTGCCAGCAGTTTATTGAGACTTGGAGATACGCAGTATTTT	CASSLLRLGDTQYF
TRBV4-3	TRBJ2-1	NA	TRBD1	TGCGCCAGCAGCCAAGTCGTGTCAGGACAGGGGGCGCAAGGTGAGCAGTTCTTC	CASSQVVSGQGAQGEQFF
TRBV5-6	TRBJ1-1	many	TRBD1	TGTGCCAGCAGCTTGAAAGTTTACAGGGGGAGGTCTGGCACTGAAGCTTTCTTT	CASSLKVYRGRSGTEAFF
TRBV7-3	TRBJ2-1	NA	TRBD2	TGTGCCAGCAGCTTAAGCCCCTCTAGCGGGAGGGCCAATGAGCAGTTCTTC	CASSLSPSSGRANEQFF
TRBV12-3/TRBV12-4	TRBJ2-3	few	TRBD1	TGTGCCAGCAGTTCAGACAGGGGGCTCGGCACAGATACGCAGTATTTT	CASSSDRGLGTDTQYF
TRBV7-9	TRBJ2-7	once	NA	TGTGCCAGCCCCAAACCCCCGGACAGCTACGAGCAGTACTTC	CASPKPPDSYEQYF
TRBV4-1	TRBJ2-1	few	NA	TGCGCCAGCAGCCACCTGGTCGGCTACAATGAGCAGTTCTTC	CASSHLVGYNEQFF
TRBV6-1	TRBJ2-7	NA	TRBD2	TGTGCCAGCAGACCCTCGGGGGGAAGCTCCTACGAGCAGTACTTC	CASRPSGGSSYEQYF
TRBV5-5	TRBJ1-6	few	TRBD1	TGTGCCAGCAGCTTGGGGGACAGGGACGCGCCCCTCCACTTT	CASSLGDRDAPLHF
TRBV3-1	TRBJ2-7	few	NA	TGTGCCAGCAGCCAAGATGGCGCCTCTATGCAGCAGTACTTC	CASSQDGASMQQYF